The next 23 T cell receptor beta chains were all read from a single sample in a study of tumor and adjacent non-tumor tissue in lung cancer. RNA was extracted from bulk tissue without any cell sorting. The normal lung tissue was taken more than 3 cm from the tumor edge. Three rounds of nested PCR, following a modified ARM-PCR protocol, produced the TCRbeta library. MiXCR was run by TCRdb on the multiplex PCR reads, yielding one entry per CDR3 protein. Of about 76,000 distinct CDR3 sequences in the sample, 70% to 90% were seen once. Sequencing used distant non-tumor lung tissue. The receptors shown here come from a man between 60 and 75 years old with non-small cell lung cancer.

The chain uses TRBV5-1 and TRBJ2-5; D is unresolved. Germline lookup yields CDR1 SGHRS and CDR2 YFSETQ. There are 14 residues in the CDR3. Trimming pared 9 bases from V and 5 bases from J, leaving 20 bases between. As DNA, the CDR3 is TGCGCCAACACCTTGGTGCCAGATGTGGAGACCCAGTACTTC. Amino acid sequence: CANTLVPDVETQYF.

With respect to this clonotype: The junction differs from germline at one of its ends, possibly a read error. CDR3 sequence: CDSSSTREKTQYF. In DNA form, the CDR3 reads TGTGACAGCAGCTCTACAAGGGAAAAGACCCAGTATTTC. The V call is TRBV11-2, the J call TRBJ2-5; no reliable D call. The germline CDR1 and CDR2 sequences are SGHAT and FQNNGV. This CDR3 is 13 amino acids long.

As regards this clonotype: This may arise from a read error, as a much more abundant clone is one base away. The chain recombines TRBV20-1 with TRBJ1-1, with a possible D match to TRBD1 (5 bases). The CDR3 spans 14 residues. V was clipped by 6 bases and J by 0 bases, with 14 bases between them. CDR1 DFQATT and CDR2 SNEGSKA come from the germline V gene (reference sequence). The CDR3 here is CSANGGGMNTEAFF. The CDR3 coding sequence is TGCAGTGCCAACGGGGGGGGTATGAACACTGAAGCTTTCTTT.

A remark on this clonotype: No conserved phenylalanine or tryptophan is present at the end of the CDR3, so a read error is the likely explanation. The limits of the CDR3 on the DNA are not certain, so only TCRdb's listed CDR3 is given. The chain joins TRBV6-5 to TRBJ2-5; the table's D gene call, TRBD1, was not cross checked with the DNA. The germline V gene has CDR1 MNHEY and CDR2 SVGAGI. Counting both end residues, the CDR3 totals 14 amino acids. The CDR3 region is CASSDIGTAGAHYY.

In its sample, this clonotype was seen once. A junction end diverges from the germline sequence, so it may reflect a read error. The chain's CDR3 is CTSSPNYSRQCYEQYF. DNA for the CDR3: TGTACCAGCAGCCCAAACTATAGCAGACAGTGTTACGAGCAATACTTC. V and J are TRBV11-2 and TRBJ2-7; TRBD1 is a possible D gene (5 bases). Germline values: CDR1 SGHAT, CDR2 FQNNGV. The CDR3 is made up of 16 amino acids.

Comment on this clonotype: One end of the junction varies from germline; a read error may be responsible. Here the CDR3 reads CTSTLTGASSGPNVLTF. In DNA form, the CDR3 reads TGTACCAGCACCCTAACGGGAGCCAGCTCTGGGCCCAACGTCCTGACTTTC. The rearrangement uses TRBV6-5 and TRBJ2-6; D possibly corresponds to TRBD2 (6 bases). The CDR3 loop spans 17 amino acids. Germline V lookup: CDR1 MNHEY, CDR2 SVGAGI.

The table lists this clonotype with a count of one. The chain links TRBV20-1 to TRBJ2-1, with 7 bases fitting TRBD2. V lost 8 bases to trimming and J lost 7 bases; unmatched junction nucleotides: 17. CDR3 length equals 15 residues. Germline V CDR1 and CDR2: DFQATT, SNEGSKA (reference sequence). The CDR3 DNA reads as TGCAGTTCTAACCCGACTAGTGGGAGGGCTAATGAGCAGTTCTTC. Translation: CSSNPTSGRANEQFF.

With respect to this clonotype: The junction does not match germline at one end; this may be a read error. V and J are TRBV4-3 and TRBJ1-3; no definite D call. CDR1 LGHNA and CDR2 YSLEER come from the germline V gene. This CDR3 is built from 13 residues. CDR3 amino acids: CASNQEVQNTIYF. The CDR3 region has the DNA TGCGCCAGCAACCAAGAAGTCCAAAACACCATATATTTT.

The rearrangement links TRBV6-5 to TRBJ2-2, with TRBD2 matching 10 bases. V lost 4 bases and J lost 9; bases outside the gene matches: 14. CDR1 is MNHEY, CDR2 SVGAGI, per germline. The CDR3 covers 17 residues. CDR3 bases: TGTGCCAGCAGTTCTCATCTAGCGGGGGATCACACTCGGGAGCTGTTTTTT. Its translation is CASSSHLAGDHTRELFF.

Points on this clonotype: In this CDR3 the conserved last residue, phenylalanine or tryptophan, is missing, so a read error is likely. The chain has TRBV20-1 and TRBJ2-7; D is perhaps TRBD1 (5 bases). Trimming took 3 bases from V and 2 from J, leaving 8 bases between them. Germline V CDR1 and CDR2: DFQATT, SNEGSKA (reference sequence). This CDR3 contains 12 residues. The CDR3 nucleotides read TGCAGTGCTAGTACGGACACCTACGAGCAGTACCTC. It translates to CSASTDTYEQYL.

Remarks on this clonotype: The conserved phenylalanine or tryptophan is not found at the CDR3 terminus, so this likely reflects a read error. The V and J genes are TRBV29-1 and TRBJ1-1; D gene uncertain. In germline, CDR1 is SQVTM, CDR2 ANQGSEA. This CDR3 is 12 amino acids long. This chain's CDR3 is CSAEVGLPEAFY. The DNA for the CDR3 is TGCAGCGCTGAAGTAGGGCTCCCTGAAGCTTTCTAT.

Turning to this clonotype: The junction and the germline gene differ at one end; a read error may be behind it. The rearrangement joins TRBV20-1 to TRBJ2-2; D may be TRBD2 (6 bases). The germline CDR1 and CDR2 sequences are DFQATT and SNEGSKA (reference sequence). The CDR3 is made up of 17 amino acids. The CDR3 protein is CNARASGGGSTTRELFF. The CDR3 bases are TGCAATGCTAGAGCTTCGGGTGGGGGGAGCACCACCAGGGAGCTGTTTTTT.

This clonotype has more than one count but fewer than ten. A much larger clonotype is one base distant, so this may be a read error. The chain is built from TRBV12-3 or TRBV12-4 and TRBJ2-2, with 10 bases matching TRBD1. The CDR3 covers 14 residues. The CDR3 sequence: CVSRQGARTGELFF. The CDR3 DNA reads TGTGTCAGCAGACAGGGGGCAAGAACCGGGGAGCTGTTTTTT.

This chain connects TRBV6-5 to TRBJ2-3, with D tentatively TRBD1 or TRBD2 (5 bases each). This CDR3 is built from 14 residues. The germline V and J ends were trimmed by 2 bases and 0 bases, with 6 bases remaining between them. CDR1 is MNHEY and CDR2 is SVGAGI in the germline V gene. In nucleotides, the CDR3 is TGTGCCAGCAGTTACAGGGACAGCACAGATACGCAGTATTTT. It specifies CASSYRDSTDTQYF.

This clonotype has only a few counts. A much larger clone is a single base away; this may be a read error. The CDR3 coding sequence is TGCAATGCTAGAGAAGGAGAGACCCAGTACTTC. Translated, it gives CNAREGETQYF. The chain recombines TRBV20-1 with TRBJ2-5; D not resolved. The CDR3 is made up of 11 amino acids. CDR1 and CDR2 (germline): DFQATT, SNEGSKA (reference sequence).

This clonotype was counted once. A read error may produce the germline difference seen at one junction end. The chain recombines TRBV12-3 or TRBV12-4 with TRBJ1-5; tentatively, D is TRBD1 (5 bases). This CDR3 has 16 residues. Here the CDR3 reads CASSLDRSRSNLPQHF. In DNA form, the CDR3 reads TGTGCCAGCAGTTTAGACAGGAGTAGGAGCAATCTGCCCCAGCATTTT.

With respect to this clonotype: Since the CDR3 does not end with the conserved phenylalanine or tryptophan, this likely comes from a read error. V usage is TRBV10-1 and J usage is TRBJ1-4; weak D call: TRBD1 (5 bases). CDR1 and CDR2 (germline): WNHNN, SYGVQD (reference sequence). This CDR3 region has 14 residues. The CDR3 DNA reads as TGCGCCCGCAGTGATGGACAAGTGGAGGAAAAACTGTTTTCT. Encoded protein: CARSDGQVEEKLFS.

V and J are TRBV11-2 and TRBJ2-6; TRBD1 matches 7 bases. The ends lost 7 bases at V and 0 bases at J; junction bases unmatched: 15. This CDR3 has 19 amino acids. CDR1 is SGHAT and CDR2 is FQNNGV in the germline V gene. The CDR3 spells CASIFVPQDRPSGANVLTF. CDR3 coding DNA: TGTGCCAGCATCTTTGTTCCACAGGACAGGCCCTCTGGGGCCAACGTCCTGACTTTC.

V is TRBV6-1 and J is TRBJ2-3, with 9 bases lining up with TRBD2. J lost 8 bases, V lost 11 bases, and 17 bases had no gene match. Germline V CDR1 and CDR2: MNHNS, SASEGT. The CDR3 contains 15 residues. The CDR3 loop is CALSAVAGVSGTQYF. The CDR3 DNA sequence: TGTGCCCTCTCGGCGGTAGCGGGGGTATCAGGTACGCAGTATTTT.

The rearrangement links TRBV20-1 to TRBJ1-2, with TRBD1 matching 8 bases. Trimming at V came to 0 bases and at J to 5 bases, leaving 14 bases not matched to a gene. The CDR3 is 17 amino acids. Germline V gene data show CDR1 as DFQATT and CDR2 as SNEGSKA (reference sequence). The CDR3 nucleotides are TGCAGTGCTAGAGATCTCAGGACAGGGAGGGCGGGATATGGCTACACCTTC. Translation: CSARDLRTGRAGYGYTF.

This clonotype was counted ten times or more. The rearrangement uses TRBV5-6 and TRBJ2-4; D perhaps matches TRBD2 (7 bases). The CDR3 totals 19 residues. Trimming shortened V by 3 bases and J by 1 base, and 23 bases separated the two germline ends. CDR1 and CDR2 (germline): SGHDT, YYEEEE. The CDR3 protein is CASSSIRGAVPLAKNIQYF. In DNA, the CDR3 is TGTGCCAGCAGCTCGATTCGGGGGGCGGTCCCCCTGGCCAAAAACATTCAGTACTTC.

As to this clonotype: One junction end does not reproduce the germline sequence, and a read error may be involved. The V call is TRBV20-1, the J call TRBJ1-1; D possibly corresponds to TRBD1 (5 bases). This CDR3 is built from 12 residues. The germline V gene encodes CDR1 DFQATT and CDR2 SNEGSKA (reference sequence). The CDR3 nucleotides read TGCAATGCTATACGGGGGAACACTGAATCTTTCTTT. Translated: CNAIRGNTESFF.

Comments on this clonotype: This clone may be a read error of a much larger clone one base away. The chain carries TRBV13 and TRBJ2-1; 7 bases fit TRBD2. Unmatched junction bases numbered 15, after V lost 6 bases and J lost 10 bases. The CDR3 is made up of 15 amino acids. Germline loops: CDR1 PRHDT, CDR2 FYEKMQ (reference sequence). DNA for the CDR3: TGTGCCAGCAGACAAGGGCGGGAGCCGACACGCGAGCAGTTCTTC. It specifies CASRQGREPTREQFF.